Described below is a single T cell receptor beta chain sequence and its context. Libraries were prepared by immunoSEQ multiplex PCR; TCRdb keeps only in-frame clonotypes and omits some of them. The profile shows about 180,000 clones, about 88% of them singletons. This sample stems from a study of blood T cell repertoires in COVID-19. CDR3 length: 17 residues. V was cut by 0 bases and J by 4 bases, with 16 bases left in between. Germline V gene lookup returns CDR1 LGHNA and CDR2 YNFKEQ. V is TRBV4-2 and J is TRBJ2-1, with a tentative D call TRBD2 (6 bases). The clonotype originates from a man aged 55 to 70 with COVID-19, enrolled during active disease. The sample taken for sequencing was peripheral blood. CDR3 coding DNA: TGTGCCAGCAGCCAAGAGTTGGAGGGTCGGGGATACAATGAGCAGTTCTTC. Translation: CASSQELEGRGYNEQFF.